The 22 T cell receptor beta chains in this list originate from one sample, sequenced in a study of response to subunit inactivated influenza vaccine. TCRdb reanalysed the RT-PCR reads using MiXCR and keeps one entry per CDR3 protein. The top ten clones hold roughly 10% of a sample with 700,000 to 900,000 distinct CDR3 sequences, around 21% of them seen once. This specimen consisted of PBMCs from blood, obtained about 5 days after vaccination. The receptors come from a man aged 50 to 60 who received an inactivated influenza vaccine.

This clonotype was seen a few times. The CDR3 is CSARDPDSYEQYF. CDR3 coding DNA: TGCAGTGCTAGAGATCCGGACTCTTACGAGCAGTACTTC. The chain joins TRBV20-1 to TRBJ2-7; TRBD2 might be the D (5 bases). The germline V and J ends were trimmed by 0 bases and 4 bases, with 10 bases remaining between them. In germline, CDR1 is DFQATT, CDR2 SNEGSKA (reference sequence). This CDR3 spans 13 amino acids.

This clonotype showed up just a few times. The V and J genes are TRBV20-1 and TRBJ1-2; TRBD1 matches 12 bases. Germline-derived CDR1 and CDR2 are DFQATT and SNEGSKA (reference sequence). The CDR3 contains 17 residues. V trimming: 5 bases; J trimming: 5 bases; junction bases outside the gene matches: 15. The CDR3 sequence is CSAEKGTGGAWGYGYTF. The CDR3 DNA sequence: TGCAGTGCTGAGAAAGGGACAGGGGGCGCCTGGGGATATGGCTACACCTTC.

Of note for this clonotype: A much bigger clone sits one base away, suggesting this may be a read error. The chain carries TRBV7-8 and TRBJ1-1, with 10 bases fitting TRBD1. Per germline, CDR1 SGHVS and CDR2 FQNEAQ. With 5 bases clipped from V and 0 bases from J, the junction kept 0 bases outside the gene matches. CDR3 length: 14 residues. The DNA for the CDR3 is TGTGCCAGCAGCGGGACAGGGGTGAACACTGAAGCTTTCTTT. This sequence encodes CASSGTGVNTEAFF.

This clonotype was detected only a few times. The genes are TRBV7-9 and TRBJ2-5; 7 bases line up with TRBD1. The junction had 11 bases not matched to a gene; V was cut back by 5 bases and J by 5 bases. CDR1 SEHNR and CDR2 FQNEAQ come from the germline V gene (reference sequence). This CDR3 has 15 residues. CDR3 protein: CASSPVTGLWETQYF. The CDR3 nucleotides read TGTGCCAGCAGCCCAGTGACAGGGCTATGGGAGACCCAGTACTTC.

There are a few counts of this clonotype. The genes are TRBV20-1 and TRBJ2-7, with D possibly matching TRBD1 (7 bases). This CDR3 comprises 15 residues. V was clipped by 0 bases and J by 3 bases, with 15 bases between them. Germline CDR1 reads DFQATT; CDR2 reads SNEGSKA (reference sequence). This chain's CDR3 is CSARDFQGGLYEQYF. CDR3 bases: TGCAGTGCTAGAGATTTTCAGGGGGGTCTCTACGAGCAGTACTTC.

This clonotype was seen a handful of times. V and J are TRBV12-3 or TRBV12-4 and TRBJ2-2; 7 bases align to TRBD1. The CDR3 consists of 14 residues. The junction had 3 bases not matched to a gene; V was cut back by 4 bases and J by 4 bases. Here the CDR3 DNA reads TGTGCCAGCAGTTCACAGGGGACCACCGGGGAGCTGTTTTTT. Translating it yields CASSSQGTTGELFF.

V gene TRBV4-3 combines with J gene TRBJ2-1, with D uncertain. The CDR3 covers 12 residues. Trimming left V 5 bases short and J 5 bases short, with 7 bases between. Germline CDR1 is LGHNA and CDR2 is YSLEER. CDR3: CASSYTNNEQFF. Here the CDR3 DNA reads TGCGCCAGCAGCTACACAAACAATGAGCAGTTCTTC.

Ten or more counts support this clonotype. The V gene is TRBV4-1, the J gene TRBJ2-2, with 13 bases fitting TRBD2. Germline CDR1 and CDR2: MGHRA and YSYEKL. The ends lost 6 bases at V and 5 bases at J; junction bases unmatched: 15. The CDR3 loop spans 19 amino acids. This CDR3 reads CASRRLPGLAGAGTGELFF. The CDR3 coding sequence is TGCGCCAGCAGGCGGCTCCCCGGACTAGCGGGGGCAGGGACCGGGGAGCTGTTTTTT.

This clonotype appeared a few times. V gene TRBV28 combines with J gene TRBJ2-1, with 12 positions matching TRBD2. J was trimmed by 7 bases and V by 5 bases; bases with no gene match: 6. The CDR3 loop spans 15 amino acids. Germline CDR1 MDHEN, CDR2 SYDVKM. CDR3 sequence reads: CASSLLAGGWNEQFF. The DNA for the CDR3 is TGTGCCAGCAGTCTCCTAGCGGGAGGGTGGAATGAGCAGTTCTTC.

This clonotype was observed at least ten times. This chain's CDR3 is CASSLAATNTGELFF. Here the CDR3 DNA reads TGTGCCAGCAGCTTGGCAGCCACGAACACCGGGGAGCTGTTTTTT. V usage is TRBV7-6 and J usage is TRBJ2-2; D uncertain. Trimming shortened V by 3 bases and J by 0 bases, and 8 bases separated the two germline ends. The germline V gene has CDR1 SGHVS and CDR2 FNYEAQ. The length of the CDR3 is 15 residues.

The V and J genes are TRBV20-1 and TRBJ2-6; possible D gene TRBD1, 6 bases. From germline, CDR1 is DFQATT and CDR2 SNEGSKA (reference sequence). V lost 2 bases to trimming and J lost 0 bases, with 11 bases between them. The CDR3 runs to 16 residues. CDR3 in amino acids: CSARKTGRSGANVLTF. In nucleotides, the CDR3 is TGCAGTGCTAGAAAGACAGGACGCTCTGGGGCCAACGTCCTGACTTTC.

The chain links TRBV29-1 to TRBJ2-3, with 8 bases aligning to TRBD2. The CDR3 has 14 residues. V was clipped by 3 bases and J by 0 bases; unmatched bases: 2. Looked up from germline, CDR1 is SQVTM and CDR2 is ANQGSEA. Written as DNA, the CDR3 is TGCAGCGTTGACCAGCGGGGGAGCACAGATACGCAGTATTTT. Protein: CSVDQRGSTDTQYF.

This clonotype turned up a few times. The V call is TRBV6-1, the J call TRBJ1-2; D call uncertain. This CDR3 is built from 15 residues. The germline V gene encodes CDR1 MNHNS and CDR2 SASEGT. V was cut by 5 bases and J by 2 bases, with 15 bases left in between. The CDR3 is CASSPLWQLNYGYTF. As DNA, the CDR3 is TGTGCCAGCAGTCCCCTTTGGCAGTTGAACTATGGCTACACCTTC.

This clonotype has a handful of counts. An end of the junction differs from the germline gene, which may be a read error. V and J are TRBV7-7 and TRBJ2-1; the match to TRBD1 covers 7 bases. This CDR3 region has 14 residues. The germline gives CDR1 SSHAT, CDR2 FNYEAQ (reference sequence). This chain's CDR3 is CASSLDRDSNEQFF. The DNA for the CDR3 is TGTGCTAGCAGCTTAGACCGGGACAGCAATGAGCAGTTCTTC.

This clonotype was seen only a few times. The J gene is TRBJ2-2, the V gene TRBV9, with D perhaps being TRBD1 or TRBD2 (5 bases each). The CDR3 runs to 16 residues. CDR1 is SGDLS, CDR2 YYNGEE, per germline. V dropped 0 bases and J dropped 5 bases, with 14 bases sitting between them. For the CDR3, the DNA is TGTGCCAGCAGCGTAGGAGGGGCAGGAGGTACCGGGGAGCTGTTTTTT. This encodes CASSVGGAGGTGELFF.

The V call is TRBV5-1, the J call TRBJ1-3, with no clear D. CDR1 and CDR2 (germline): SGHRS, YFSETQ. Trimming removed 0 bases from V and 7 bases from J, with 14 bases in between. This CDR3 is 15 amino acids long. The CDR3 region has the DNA TGCGCCAGCAGCTTGGACGGGATTGGGTCTAACACCATATATTTT. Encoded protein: CASSLDGIGSNTIYF.

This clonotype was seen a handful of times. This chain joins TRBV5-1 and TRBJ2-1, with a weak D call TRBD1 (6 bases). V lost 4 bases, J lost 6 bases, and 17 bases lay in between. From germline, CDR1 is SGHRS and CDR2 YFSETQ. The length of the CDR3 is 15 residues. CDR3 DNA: TGCGCCAGCAGCCGAGGTAGTGGGGGCGTCAATGAGCAGTTCTTC. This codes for CASSRGSGGVNEQFF. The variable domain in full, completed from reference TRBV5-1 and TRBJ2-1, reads KAGVTQTPRYLIKTRGQQVTLSCSPISGHRSVSWYQQTPGQGLQFLFEYFSETQRNKGNFPGRFSGRQFSNSRSEMNVSTLELGDSALYLCASSRGSGGVNEQFFGPGTRLTVL.

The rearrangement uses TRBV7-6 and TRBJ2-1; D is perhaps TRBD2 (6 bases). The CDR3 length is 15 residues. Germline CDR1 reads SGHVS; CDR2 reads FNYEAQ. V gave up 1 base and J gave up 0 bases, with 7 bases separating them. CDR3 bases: TGTGCCAGCAGCTTAGAGCGGGCCTCCTACAATGAGCAGTTCTTC. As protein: CASSLERASYNEQFF.

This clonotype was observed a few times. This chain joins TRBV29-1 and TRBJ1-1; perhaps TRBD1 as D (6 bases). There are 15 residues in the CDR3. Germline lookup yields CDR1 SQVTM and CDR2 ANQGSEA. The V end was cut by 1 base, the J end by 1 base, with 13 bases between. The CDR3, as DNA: TGCAGCGTTGAAGCGCGGGGGCTAGGGAACACTGAAGCTTTCTTT. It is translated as CSVEARGLGNTEAFF.

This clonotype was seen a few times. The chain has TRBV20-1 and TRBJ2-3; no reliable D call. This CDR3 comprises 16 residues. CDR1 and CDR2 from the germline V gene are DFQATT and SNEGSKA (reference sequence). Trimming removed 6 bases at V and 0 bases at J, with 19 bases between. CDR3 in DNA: TGCAGTGCCGGACCGGTCCGCGAACCTAGCACAGATACGCAGTATTTT. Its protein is CSAGPVREPSTDTQYF.

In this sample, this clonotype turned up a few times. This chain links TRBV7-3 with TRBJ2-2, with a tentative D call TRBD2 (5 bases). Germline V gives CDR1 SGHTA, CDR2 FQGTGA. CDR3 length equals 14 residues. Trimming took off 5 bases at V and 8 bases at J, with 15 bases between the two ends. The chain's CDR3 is CASSQGSSGGELFF. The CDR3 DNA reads TGTGCCAGCAGCCAAGGGAGCAGTGGTGGGGAGCTGTTTTTT. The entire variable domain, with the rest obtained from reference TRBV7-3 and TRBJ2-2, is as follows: GAGVSQTPSNKVTEKGKYVELRCDPISGHTALYWYRQSLGQGPEFLIYFQGTGAADDSGLPNDRFFAVRPEGSVSTLKIQRTERGDSAVYLCASSQGSSGGELFFGEGSRLTVL.

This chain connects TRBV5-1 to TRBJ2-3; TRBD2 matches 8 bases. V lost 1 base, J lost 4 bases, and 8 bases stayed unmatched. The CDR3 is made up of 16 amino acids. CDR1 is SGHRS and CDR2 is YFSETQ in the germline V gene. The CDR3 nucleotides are TGCGCCAGCAGCTTGATCGGGGGGGCCCTCTCAGATACGCAGTATTTT. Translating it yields CASSLIGGALSDTQYF.